This entry lists 21 T cell receptor beta chains sequenced from one sample in a study of blood T cell repertoires in COVID-19. The assay was immunoSEQ multiplex PCR, and TCRdb's table has in-frame clones only and misses some. This sample has some 200,000 clones, with just over 85% found just once. The sequenced sample was PBMCs or T cells enriched from blood (not recorded which). The receptors stem from a woman in her 40s with acute COVID-19.

This clone was detected a few times. The chain couples TRBV2 to TRBJ1-1, with a weak D call TRBD1 (5 bases). The CDR3 covers 12 residues. Trimming took off 6 bases at V and 5 bases at J, with 10 bases between the two ends. The germline V gene encodes CDR1 SNHLY and CDR2 FYNNEI. The chain's CDR3 is CASSDAGTEAFF. The CDR3 DNA sequence: TGTGCCAGCAGCGATGCAGGGACTGAAGCTTTCTTT.

The chain has TRBV6-5 and TRBJ2-5, with 7 bases fitting TRBD1. The CDR3 runs 13 residues. Germline CDR1 and CDR2: MNHEY and SVGAGI. With 7 bases clipped from V and 4 bases from J, the junction kept 6 bases outside the gene matches. The CDR3 sequence is CASKKTGRETQYF. CDR3 nucleotide sequence: TGTGCCAGCAAAAAGACAGGGAGAGAGACCCAGTACTTC.

V and J are TRBV18 and TRBJ2-1; possible D gene TRBD2, 5 bases. CDR1 is KGHSH, CDR2 LQKENI, per germline. Trimming took off 0 bases at V and 8 bases at J, with 17 bases between the two ends. The CDR3 consists of 16 residues. This CDR3 is CASSPPGSIPLDEQFF. For the CDR3, the DNA is TGTGCCAGCTCACCACCGGGGAGCATCCCCCTTGATGAGCAGTTCTTC.

This chain links TRBV5-6 with TRBJ1-6; a possible D gene is TRBD1 (5 bases). CDR3 size: 16 residues. Germline V gives CDR1 SGHDT, CDR2 YYEEEE. V was trimmed by 4 bases and J by 6 bases, leaving 17 bases between them. CDR3 sequence reads: CASSRGRANFNSPLHF. The CDR3 nucleotides read TGTGCCAGCAGCCGGGGGAGGGCGAATTTTAATTCACCCCTCCACTTT.

The chain carries TRBV5-8 and TRBJ1-3; D gene uncertain. Germline CDR1 SGHTS, CDR2 YDEGEE. Trimming took off 3 bases at V and 0 bases at J, with 13 bases between the two ends. The CDR3 contains 16 residues. CDR3 sequence (DNA): TGTGCCAGCAGCTCGGGTGCTAAGGTCTCTGGAAACACCATATATTTT. As protein: CASSSGAKVSGNTIYF.

V usage is TRBV5-1 and J usage is TRBJ1-3; possibly TRBD1 for D (5 bases). Looked up from germline, CDR1 is SGHRS and CDR2 is YFSETQ. The V end was cut by 0 bases, the J end by 4 bases, with 11 bases between. This CDR3 has 15 amino acids. The CDR3 sequence: CASSLATGVGNTIYF. DNA for the CDR3: TGCGCCAGCAGCTTGGCCACGGGGGTAGGAAACACCATATATTTT. The variable domain in full, with the rest retrieved from reference TRBV5-1 and TRBJ1-3, is KAGVTQTPRYLIKTRGQQVTLSCSPISGHRSVSWYQQTPGQGLQFLFEYFSETQRNKGNFPGRFSGRQFSNSRSEMNVSTLELGDSALYLCASSLATGVGNTIYFGEGSWLTVV.

The chain has TRBV12-5 and TRBJ1-4; 7 bases are shared with TRBD1. Germline V gives CDR1 LGHNT, CDR2 FRNRAP. V lost 2 bases to trimming and J lost 5 bases; unmatched junction nucleotides: 11. The CDR3 runs to 17 residues. In DNA form, the CDR3 reads TGTGCTAGTGGTTTGCCACTCCCGGGACAGAGCAATGAAAAACTGTTTTTT. Translated: CASGLPLPGQSNEKLFF.

The V call is TRBV24-1, the J call TRBJ2-3; perhaps TRBD2 as D (6 bases). Trimming left V 1 base short and J 0 bases short, with 13 bases between. The CDR3 length is 17 residues. CDR1 and CDR2 from the germline V gene are KGHDR and SFDVKD. CDR3 in amino acids: CATSDFPRGASTDTQYF. The CDR3 DNA reads TGTGCCACCAGTGATTTTCCGCGGGGCGCTAGCACAGATACGCAGTATTTT.

This clone appeared a single time. The chain uses TRBV29-1 and TRBJ1-4, with no clear D. The CDR3 consists of 13 residues. Trimming cost V 4 bases and J 7 bases, with 13 bases left between them. In germline, CDR1 is SQVTM, CDR2 ANQGSEA. Written as DNA, the CDR3 is TGCAGCGTTGGGCAGGTGGTAGGTGAAAAACTGTTTTTT. It is translated as CSVGQVVGEKLFF.

The V gene is TRBV12-3 or TRBV12-4, the J gene TRBJ1-5; no firm D call. The CDR3 sequence is 12 residues long. V lost 4 bases to trimming and J lost 6 bases, with 7 bases between them. This CDR3 reads CASSSSLQPQHF. CDR3 nucleotide sequence: TGTGCCAGCAGTTCTTCACTTCAGCCCCAGCATTTT.

The V and J genes are TRBV9 and TRBJ1-2; the D gene is possibly TRBD1 (5 bases). Trimming stripped 2 bases from V and 6 bases from J, with 17 bases between. This CDR3 contains 15 residues. The germline V gene has CDR1 SGDLS and CDR2 YYNGEE. CDR3 loop: CASSVDRLQGDGYTF. In DNA, the CDR3 is TGTGCCAGCAGCGTCGACCGTTTGCAGGGTGATGGCTACACCTTC.

The chain combines TRBV7-8 with TRBJ1-1; D is ambiguous. Trimming took off 1 base at V and 2 bases at J, with 14 bases between the two ends. Germline V CDR1 and CDR2: SGHVS, FQNEAQ. This CDR3 contains 16 residues. CDR3: CASSLDWSGSNTEAFF. In DNA, the CDR3 is TGTGCCAGCAGCTTAGATTGGTCGGGGTCCAACACTGAAGCTTTCTTT.

The gene calls are TRBV6-2 or TRBV6-3 and TRBJ2-7; D remains unclear. Germline CDR1 MNHEY, CDR2 SVGEGT. V lost 0 bases and J 1 base, leaving 10 bases between the germline ends. The CDR3 consists of 15 residues. For the CDR3, the DNA is TGTGCCAGCAGTTACTCGACTGGCGCTTCCTACGAGCAGTACTTC. Protein product: CASSYSTGASYEQYF.

This clone appeared once. CDR3 DNA: TGTGCCTGCCCCGGGACAGGGAGATTGGGTGGCTACACCTTC. Translation gives CACPGTGRLGGYTF. The V call is TRBV30, the J call TRBJ1-2, with 9 bases fitting TRBD1. Germline V gives CDR1 GTSNPN, CDR2 SVGIG (reference sequence). V gave up 6 bases and J gave up 7 bases; unmatched junction bases: 12. The CDR3 contains 14 residues.

The rearrangement links TRBV12-5 to TRBJ1-3, with D hard to call. CDR1 is LGHNT, CDR2 FRNRAP, per germline. The V and J ends lost 6 bases and 4 bases respectively, with 16 bases between them. This CDR3 spans 15 amino acids. The CDR3 bases are TGTGCTAGTGGAAAAGACCCTCACGGGGGAAACACCATATATTTT. Residues: CASGKDPHGGNTIYF.

The CDR3 protein is CSVEDPKNRGNYGYTF. The CDR3 bases are TGCAGCGTTGAAGACCCCAAAAATAGGGGGAACTATGGCTACACCTTC. The genes are TRBV29-1 and TRBJ1-2, with D tentatively TRBD1 (6 bases). This CDR3 contains 16 residues. Germline V gives CDR1 SQVTM, CDR2 ANQGSEA. Trimming left V 0 bases short and J 2 bases short, with 16 bases between.

The rearrangement joins TRBV28 to TRBJ1-1, with 7 nucleotides matching TRBD1. V shed 3 bases and J 3 bases; nucleotides not matched to a gene: 1. The CDR3 covers 13 residues. From germline, CDR1 is MDHEN and CDR2 SYDVKM. The CDR3 coding sequence is TGTGCCAGCAGTTTCGGACAGGACACTGAAGCTTTCTTT. Protein sequence: CASSFGQDTEAFF. The full variable domain, completed using reference TRBV28 and TRBJ1-1, is DVKVTQSSRYLVKRTGEKVFLECVQDMDHENMFWYRQDPGLGLRLIYFSYDVKMKEKGDIPEGYSVSREKKERFSLILESASTNQTSMYLCASSFGQDTEAFFGQGTRLTVV.

The chain uses TRBV7-2 and TRBJ1-2, with D maybe TRBD1 (6 bases). V lost 5 bases to trimming and J lost 7 bases, with 23 bases between them. This CDR3 spans 16 amino acids. CDR1 is SGHTA, CDR2 FQGNSA, per germline. The CDR3 loop is CASSLPNSRQAGGYTF. The CDR3 region has the DNA TGTGCCAGCAGCCTCCCGAACTCCCGACAGGCAGGTGGCTACACCTTC.

The chain links TRBV18 to TRBJ1-1; D may be TRBD1 (5 bases). The germline gives CDR1 KGHSH, CDR2 LQKENI. Trimming cost V 3 bases and J 3 bases, with 17 bases left between them. CDR3 length equals 16 residues. The CDR3 reads CASSPGGGGSYTEAFF. The DNA of the CDR3 is TGTGCCAGCTCACCCGGGGGGGGTGGATCGTACACTGAAGCTTTCTTT.

This sequence joins TRBV7-8 and TRBJ1-1, with a weak D call TRBD1 (5 bases). In germline, CDR1 is SGHVS, CDR2 FQNEAQ. The V and J ends lost 3 bases and 2 bases respectively, with 13 bases between them. The CDR3 sequence is 15 residues long. This CDR3 reads CASSLGGGLNTEAFF. DNA for the CDR3: TGTGCCAGCAGCTTGGGGGGGGGACTCAACACTGAAGCTTTCTTT.

This sequence joins TRBV5-1 and TRBJ1-2; D is unresolved. Germline CDR1 SGHRS, CDR2 YFSETQ. V lost 2 bases and J 0 bases, leaving 8 bases between the germline ends. The length of the CDR3 is 14 residues. Here the CDR3 reads CASSFRQANYGYTF. The DNA of the CDR3 is TGCGCCAGCAGCTTCCGTCAGGCTAACTATGGCTACACCTTC.